One and the same sample provided the 24 T cell receptor beta chains below, sequenced in a study of cytomegalovirus exposure and HLA in healthy donors. In the PCR, 60 Vbeta and 13 Jbeta primers were used. Generated by immunoSEQ multiplex PCR, the TCRdb table keeps only in-frame clones and is missing some. The table records 150,000 or so clones, 60% to 80% of them present only once. The specimen was PBMCs. Every receptor here comes from a man aged 35-49 years in good health and CMV-seropositive.

In its sample, this clone was seen once. This chain connects TRBV5-4 to TRBJ2-1; TRBD2 is a possible D gene (6 bases). There are 15 residues in the CDR3. The V gene lost 1 base and the J gene lost 3 bases, with 11 bases spanning the gap. Looked up from germline, CDR1 is SGHNT and CDR2 is YYREEE (reference sequence). CDR3 nucleotides: TGTGCCAGCAGCTTGTTTCGCGGGAACTACAATGAGCAGTTCTTC. Protein sequence: CASSLFRGNYNEQFF.

This chain uses TRBV6-5 with TRBJ2-7, with 9 positions matching TRBD2. The CDR3 length is 15 residues. Germline V gene sequence: CDR1 MNHEY, CDR2 SVGAGI. V was pared by 9 bases and J by 3 bases, with 12 bases of the junction left unmatched. The CDR3 region is CASSRSGRGLYEQYF. The CDR3 DNA is TGTGCCAGTTCCCGTAGCGGGAGAGGTCTCTACGAGCAGTACTTC.

The CDR3 sequence: CASSSKPGQYEQYF. CDR3 in DNA: TGTGCCAGCAGTTCCAAGCCGGGACAGTACGAGCAGTACTTC. J is TRBJ2-7 and V is TRBV27; 7 positions agree with TRBD1. The trim removed 4 bases at V and 4 bases at J, leaving 7 bases unmatched. The CDR3 covers 14 residues. Germline V lookup: CDR1 MNHEY, CDR2 SMNVEV (reference sequence).

This chain uses TRBV28 with TRBJ2-7; 8 nucleotides line up with TRBD2. Germline V gene data show CDR1 as MDHEN and CDR2 as SYDVKM. The length of the CDR3 is 14 residues. V gave up 5 bases and J gave up 11 bases; unmatched junction bases: 14. In DNA form, the CDR3 reads TGTGCCAGCAGTCCAAACCCCCGGGAGGGTGCAGAGTACTTC. Translating gives CASSPNPREGAEYF.

The chain carries TRBV5-4 and TRBJ2-7; 10 nucleotides match TRBD1. Trimming at V came to 2 bases and at J to 2 bases, leaving 4 bases not matched to a gene. The CDR3 has 15 residues. CDR1 SGHNT and CDR2 YYREEE come from the germline V gene (reference sequence). The CDR3 DNA is TGTGCCAGCAGCTTATATGGACAGGGGGCCTACGAGCAGTACTTC. Translating it yields CASSLYGQGAYEQYF.

CDR3 loop: CASSVGLYNEQFF. In DNA, the CDR3 is TGTGCCAGTAGTGTGGGCCTATACAATGAGCAGTTCTTC. The chain combines TRBV19 with TRBJ2-1; unclear D gene. The V gene's germline CDR1 is LNHDA and CDR2 SQIVND (reference sequence). The CDR3 runs 13 residues. V shed 5 bases and J shed 4 bases, with 9 bases lying between them.

The DNA of the CDR3 is TGTGCCAGCAGTCCCACCTACGAGCAGTACTTC. Protein product: CASSPTYEQYF. This rearrangement joins TRBV6-1 to TRBJ2-7; unclear D gene. Trimming removed 5 bases from V and 2 bases from J, with 4 bases in between. The CDR3 loop spans 11 amino acids. Germline V gene lookup returns CDR1 MNHNS and CDR2 SASEGT.

This chain links TRBV5-8 with TRBJ2-7, with 10 bases matching TRBD2. CDR3 length: 15 amino acids. V lost 0 bases and J lost 6; bases outside the gene matches: 6. Germline V gives CDR1 SGHTS, CDR2 YDEGEE. The CDR3 DNA follows: TGTGCCAGCAGCTTGGATCTAGCGGGAGCGAGCGAGCAGTACTTC. Its translation: CASSLDLAGASEQYF.

This clone was seen a handful of times. V and J are TRBV19 and TRBJ1-2; D unclear. Per the germline V gene, CDR1 is LNHDA and CDR2 is SQIVND (reference sequence). The CDR3 is made up of 14 amino acids. V dropped 3 bases and J dropped 0 bases, with 8 bases sitting between them. CDR3 nucleotides: TGTGCCAGTAGTATCGCCGGGACTAACTATGGCTACACCTTC. Translated, it gives CASSIAGTNYGYTF.

This clone has a single count. The V and J genes are TRBV5-1 and TRBJ2-5, with TRBD1 matching over 9 bases. The CDR3 length is 16 residues. Unmatched junction bases numbered 8, after V lost 0 bases and J lost 5 bases. Per the germline V gene, CDR1 is SGHRS and CDR2 is YFSETQ. The CDR3 region has the DNA TGCGCCAGCAGCTTGGCAGGTGACAGGGGGGTGGAGACCCAGTACTTC. It codes for CASSLAGDRGVETQYF.

This clone has only a few counts. The rearrangement uses TRBV28 and TRBJ2-1, with a weak D call TRBD2 (6 bases). Looked up from germline, CDR1 is MDHEN and CDR2 is SYDVKM. This CDR3 contains 15 residues. V was pared by 2 bases and J by 4 bases, with 12 bases between. CDR3 in amino acids: CASSLGGTPYNEQFF. In DNA, the CDR3 is TGTGCCAGCAGTTTAGGAGGGACGCCATACAATGAGCAGTTCTTC.

This clone was seen just once. This rearrangement joins TRBV6-6 to TRBJ2-7; TRBD2 matches 10 bases. Germline CDR1 is MNHNY and CDR2 is SVGAGI (reference sequence). Trimming took 7 bases from V and 3 from J; bases not matched to a gene: 6. This CDR3 is 14 amino acids long. Written as DNA, the CDR3 is TGTGCCAGCACCACATTAGCGGGAGGCTACGAGCAGTACTTC. Translated, it gives CASTTLAGGYEQYF.

The chain joins TRBV18 to TRBJ2-7; TRBD1 aligns across 10 bases. Germline CDR1 is KGHSH and CDR2 is LQKENI. The V segment lost 4 bases and the J segment 5 bases; nucleotides outside the gene matches: 5. The CDR3 covers 14 residues. As DNA, the CDR3 is TGTGCCAGCTCACGACAGGGGGCGAGTGACGAGCAGTACTTC. As protein: CASSRQGASDEQYF.

This rearrangement joins TRBV9 to TRBJ2-1; 8 positions match TRBD2. J lost 9 bases, V lost 0 bases, and 11 bases had no gene match. This CDR3 is 16 amino acids long. Germline V CDR1 and CDR2: SGDLS, YYNGEE. The CDR3 region is CASSVGSTSVSGEQFF. The CDR3 DNA sequence: TGTGCCAGCAGCGTAGGCTCGACTAGCGTCTCGGGTGAGCAGTTCTTC.

V is TRBV28 and J is TRBJ1-5, with D possibly matching TRBD1 (5 bases). V was cut by 3 bases and J by 4 bases, with 13 bases left in between. CDR3 size: 15 residues. Germline CDR1 and CDR2: MDHEN and SYDVKM. Written as DNA, the CDR3 is TGTGCCAGCAGTTTTGGCGGGGGAGTGAATCAGCCCCAGCATTTT. This codes for CASSFGGGVNQPQHF.

This sequence joins TRBV7-3 and TRBJ2-2; 9 positions match TRBD2. The CDR3 has 16 residues. The V gene end was trimmed by 2 bases and the J gene end by 2 bases; junction bases not matched to a gene: 3. Germline loops: CDR1 SGHTA, CDR2 FQGTGA. For the CDR3, the DNA is TGTGCCAGCAGCTTATACGGGACTAGCAACACCGGGGAGCTGTTTTTT. Amino acids: CASSLYGTSNTGELFF. The full variable domain, with the rest looked up from reference TRBV7-3 and TRBJ2-2, is GAGVSQTPSNKVTEKGKYVELRCDPISGHTALYWYRQSLGQGPEFLIYFQGTGAADDSGLPNDRFFAVRPEGSVSTLKIQRTERGDSAVYLCASSLYGTSNTGELFFGEGSRLTVL.

The rearrangement joins TRBV7-9 to TRBJ2-1; a weak D match, TRBD2 (6 bases). Trimming left V 5 bases short and J 5 bases short, with 13 bases between. The CDR3 consists of 14 residues. Germline CDR1 and CDR2: SEHNR and FQNEAQ (reference sequence). The CDR3 DNA is TGTGCCAGCAGCGTGGGGGGACTGGACAATGAGCAGTTCTTC. It codes for CASSVGGLDNEQFF.

The CDR3 DNA reads as TGCAGCGTTAGGAGAGGAACTAATGAAAAACTGTTTTTT. Translated: CSVRRGTNEKLFF. The chain is built from TRBV29-1 and TRBJ1-4, with no clear D. CDR1 SQVTM and CDR2 ANQGSEA come from the germline V gene. This CDR3 has 13 residues. Trimming shortened V by 5 bases and J by 1 base, and 8 bases separated the two germline ends.

The gene calls are TRBV6-5 and TRBJ2-7; TRBD1 matches 7 bases. The CDR3 has 13 residues. The V and J ends lost 1 base and 4 bases, in that order; junction bases with no gene match: 1. Germline V gene sequence: CDR1 MNHEY, CDR2 SVGAGI. CDR3 nucleotide sequence: TGTGCCAGCAGTTACTTGGGACAGTACGAGCAGTACTTC. Residues: CASSYLGQYEQYF.

The chain links TRBV7-2 to TRBJ1-2, with 7 bases aligning to TRBD1. Germline V CDR1 and CDR2: SGHTA, FQGNSA. The V gene end was trimmed by 5 bases and the J gene end by 4 bases; junction bases not matched to a gene: 4. The CDR3 totals 13 residues. As DNA, the CDR3 is TGTGCCAGCAGCGAGGGACAGTCCTATGGCTACACCTTC. Amino acids: CASSEGQSYGYTF.

The table lists this clone with a few counts. V usage is TRBV7-9 and J usage is TRBJ1-2; D might be TRBD1 (5 bases). Germline V gene sequence: CDR1 SEHNR, CDR2 FQNEAQ (reference sequence). The V and J ends lost 5 bases and 6 bases respectively, with 10 bases between them. This CDR3 is 12 amino acids long. CDR3 protein: CASSLPGDGYTF. The CDR3 bases are TGTGCCAGCAGCCTTCCGGGGGATGGCTACACCTTC.

This clone was seen only a few times. The chain is built from TRBV18 and TRBJ2-1, with 7 positions matching TRBD1. Unmatched junction bases numbered 4, after V lost 4 bases and J lost 10 bases. The CDR3 contains 12 residues. Germline-derived CDR1 and CDR2 are KGHSH and LQKENI. CDR3: CASSQGAPEQFF. CDR3 sequence (DNA): TGTGCCAGCTCACAGGGGGCGCCCGAGCAGTTCTTC.

J is TRBJ2-3 and V is TRBV12-2; the DNA was not used to check the table's D call, TRBD2. TRBV12-2 is marked as a pseudogene. This CDR3 is 21 amino acids long. CDR3 sequence: CASRPLNSSGVLYAEADTQYF. Here the CDR3 DNA reads TGTGCAAGTCGCCCCCTTAATTCGTCGGGAGTACTGTATGCGGAGGCAGATACGCAGTATTTT.

The rearrangement links TRBV7-3 to TRBJ2-7; D might be TRBD2 (5 bases). The CDR3 length is 13 residues. Germline V lookup: CDR1 SGHTA, CDR2 FQGTGA. Trimming left V 4 bases short and J 4 bases short, with 11 bases between. The CDR3 here is CASSSGSGYEQYF. CDR3 nucleotides: TGTGCCAGCAGCTCGGGGTCGGGGTACGAGCAGTACTTC.